A single sample gave rise to the 2 T cell receptor beta chains below, sequenced in a study of blood T cell repertoires in COVID-19 (dated by TCRdb to 2019 to 2021). Preparation of the library involved the immunoSEQ multiplex PCR assay. TCRdb obtained this table from immuneACCESS and retained in-frame rearrangements with V and J assigned. These tables miss some clones; where compared with another copy, unresolved V genes account for less than half of the shortfall, and the remainder is unexplained. Here the sample has about 300,000 clones; just over 85% occur a single time. The ten largest clones add up to about 4% of the sample. Source material: PBMCs or T cells enriched from blood (not recorded which). The receptors derive from a young man who had recovered from COVID-19.

CDR3 nucleotide sequence: TGCGCCAGCAGCCAAGTCAGGGGGAACGAGCAGTACTTC. Protein sequence: CASSQVRGNEQYF. This chain joins TRBV4-1 and TRBJ2-7, with 7 nucleotides matching TRBD1. This CDR3 contains 13 residues. The germline V gene has CDR1 MGHRA and CDR2 YSYEKL. The V and J ends lost 1 base and 5 bases, in that order; junction bases with no gene match: 2.

DNA of the CDR3: TGCGCCAGCAGCCTTCACGGGACAGGAAATGAAAAACTGTTTTTT. It yields the protein CASSLHGTGNEKLFF. This chain joins TRBV4-1 and TRBJ1-4, with TRBD1 matching over 8 bases. CDR1 is MGHRA, CDR2 YSYEKL, per germline. The CDR3 has 15 residues. J lost 5 bases, V lost 4 bases, and 6 bases had no gene match.